This is a list of T cell receptor beta chains from one sample in a study of T cell responses to AZD1222 COVID-19 vaccine. Assay: immunoSEQ multiplex PCR; the TCRdb copy retains only in-frame clones and omits some. The repertoire has 130,000 or so clones, 89% of them found once; the top ten carry 5% to 7.5%. The sample consisted of peripheral blood, taken on day 0 of AZD1222 vaccination. The source is an adult in good health. Both conserved end residues are part of each CDR3. A D gene is named only where the DNA matches it firmly. Clone size is stated in some rows and not others, as once, few, many or a class when expanded.

V gene	clone size	J gene	D gene	CDR3 DNA	CDR3 protein
TRBV27	NA	TRBJ1-2	NA	TGTGCCAGCAGGGAGGGTGGGTATGGCTACACCTTC	CASREGGYGYTF
TRBV5-1	NA	TRBJ2-5	TRBD2	TGCGCCAGCAGCTTCGTCGGCGATAGCGGGGAGACCCAGTACTTC	CASSFVGDSGETQYF
TRBV11-2	NA	TRBJ1-6	NA	TGTGCCAGCAGCTTCAGACAGATGGGAAATTCACCCCTCCACTTT	CASSFRQMGNSPLHF
TRBV5-1	few	TRBJ1-1	NA	TGCGCCAGCAGCGATGGAGACGGGGGGACTGAAGCTTTCTTT	CASSDGDGGTEAFF
TRBV29-1	NA	TRBJ2-5	TRBD2	TGCAGCGTTGTTAGTAGGGCGGGGGGCCAAGGAGAGACCCAGTACTTC	CSVVSRAGGQGETQYF
TRBV5-6	once	TRBJ1-3	TRBD1	TGTGCCAGCAGCTCCCTTGGGACAGGGGTAAACACCATATATTTT	CASSSLGTGVNTIYF
TRBV2	NA	TRBJ2-5	TRBD2	TGTGCCAGCACCGACCTACTAGCGGCGGATGAGACCCAGTACTTC	CASTDLLAADETQYF
TRBV3-1/TRBV3-2	NA	TRBJ2-1	NA	TGTGCCAGCAGCCAAGGGCCGAATCTTTCCTACAATGAGCAGTTCTTC	CASSQGPNLSYNEQFF
TRBV11-2	once	TRBJ2-7	TRBD1	TGTGCCAGCAGCCTGATAAAGTCTGGACAGGCGACTTACGAGCAGTACTTC	CASSLIKSGQATYEQYF
TRBV30	NA	TRBJ1-5	NA	TGTGCCTGGAGTGAACAGGGTGGGCAGCCCCAGCATTTT	CAWSEQGGQPQHF
TRBV13	NA	TRBJ1-1	NA	TGTGCCAGCAGCTTATACATCCCCACTGAAGCTTTCTTT	CASSLYIPTEAFF
TRBV5-6	NA	TRBJ1-1	TRBD1	TGTGCCAGCAGCTGGGGACAGGGGTGGACTGAAGCTTTCTTT	CASSWGQGWTEAFF
TRBV29-1	NA	TRBJ2-7	TRBD1	TGCAGCGTGGGACAGGGAACCTACGAGCAGTACTTC	CSVGQGTYEQYF
TRBV2	NA	TRBJ1-1	NA	TGTGCCAGCAGCCGGGGGACCACTGAAGCTTTCTTT	CASSRGTTEAFF
TRBV3-1/TRBV3-2	NA	TRBJ1-1	NA	TGTGCCAGCAGCCAAGCTCCGACGGACACTGAAGCTTTCTTT	CASSQAPTDTEAFF
TRBV5-5	NA	TRBJ2-7	NA	TGTGCCAGCAGCCCGAGCTCCTACGAGCAGTACTTC	CASSPSSYEQYF
TRBV6-1	NA	TRBJ1-6	TRBD1	TGTGCCAGCAGTGAAGCGCAGGGGGCGTTTTCACCCCTCCACTTT	CASSEAQGAFSPLHF
TRBV12-3/TRBV12-4	NA	TRBJ1-5	NA	TGTGCCAGCAGACGTTCAGGAAATCAGCCCCAGCATTTT	CASRRSGNQPQHF
TRBV5-1	NA	TRBJ2-6	NA	TGCGCCAGCAGCTCGACAGGATTAACTTCTGGGGCCAACGTCCTGACTTTC	CASSSTGLTSGANVLTF
TRBV28	NA	TRBJ1-5	TRBD1	TGTGCCAGTCAGGTCTCAGGGGGAAGCAATCAGCCCCAGCATTTT	CASQVSGGSNQPQHF
TRBV4-3	NA	TRBJ1-2	NA	TGCGCCAGCAGCCAAGATCCTAGCTATGGCTACACCTTC	CASSQDPSYGYTF
TRBV7-2	NA	TRBJ2-1	TRBD2	TGTGCCAGCAGCCTTGGGGGAGGGACTAGCGGGCTTAATGAGCAGTTCTTC	CASSLGGGTSGLNEQFF
TRBV6-1	NA	TRBJ1-1	NA	TGTGCCAGCAGTGATCCAAGTATGAACACTGAAGCTTTCTTT	CASSDPSMNTEAFF
TRBV4-1	NA	TRBJ2-1	NA	TGCGCCAGCAGCCTAAACGGGGTGGATGAGCAGTTCTTC	CASSLNGVDEQFF
TRBV16	NA	TRBJ1-1	NA	TGTGCCAGCAGCTCAGACCCGGGCACTGAAGCTTTCTTT	CASSSDPGTEAFF
TRBV9	once	TRBJ2-7	NA	TGTGCCAGCAGCGTAGAGGGAAGGGGTTCCGAGCAGTACTTC	CASSVEGRGSEQYF
TRBV11-3	NA	TRBJ2-2	TRBD2	TGTGCCAGCAGCTTAGAGATACCGTTCGGGGGGAACGCCGGGGAGCTGTTTTTT	CASSLEIPFGGNAGELFF
TRBV7-6	once	TRBJ2-1	NA	TGTGCCAGCAGCCCTTTCACGACGGGATCCGGGTTCTTC	CASSPFTTGSGFF
TRBV3-1/TRBV3-2	NA	TRBJ1-3	NA	TGTGCCAGCAGCCAAGGGAGCAGTGGACTCGGAAACACCATATATTTT	CASSQGSSGLGNTIYF
TRBV7-8	NA	TRBJ1-2	NA	TGTGCCAGCAGCCGTCTCGGCGGGGTGGACTATGGCTACACCTTC	CASSRLGGVDYGYTF
TRBV2	NA	TRBJ1-2	TRBD1	TGTGCCAGACGTACAGGGGGCATTAATAGCTACACCTTC	CARRTGGINSYTF
TRBV29-1	NA	TRBJ2-2	TRBD2	TGCAGCGTTGAGAGGCTAGCGGGGGGTTCCGGGGAGCTGTTTTTT	CSVERLAGGSGELFF
TRBV5-4	NA	TRBJ1-1	NA	TGTGCCAGCCACCTTATGAACACTGAAGCTTTCTTT	CASHLMNTEAFF
TRBV15	once	TRBJ2-4	NA	TGTGCCACCAGCCCTGTGGGCGGGGAAGTACGAAAAAACATTCAGTACTTC	CATSPVGGEVRKNIQYF
TRBV13	NA	TRBJ2-7	NA	TGTGCCAGCAGCTTATTGGCGGCATCCTACGAGCAGTACTTC	CASSLLAASYEQYF
TRBV7-9	NA	TRBJ2-2	NA	TGTGCCAGCAGCCCTCGATATGAGACCGGGGAGCTGTTTTTT	CASSPRYETGELFF
TRBV6-6	NA	TRBJ2-6	NA	TGTGCCAGCAGTTACTCGATGTCTGGGGCCAACGTCCTGACTTTC	CASSYSMSGANVLTF
TRBV27	NA	TRBJ1-2	NA	TGTGCCAGCTATAGTGCGGGTCATTATGGCTACACCTTC	CASYSAGHYGYTF
TRBV30	once	TRBJ1-2	TRBD1	TGTGCCTGGGAAATTAAACCGGGACAGGGGATCTATGGCTACACCTTC	CAWEIKPGQGIYGYTF
TRBV19	NA	TRBJ1-1	NA	TGTGCCAGTAGTATAGAATCGGGGGAAGCTTTCTTT	CASSIESGEAFF
TRBV4-3	NA	TRBJ1-3	NA	TGCGCCAGCAGCCAAGATCGCGGGTCTGGAAACACCATATATTTT	CASSQDRGSGNTIYF
TRBV6-5	NA	TRBJ1-1	TRBD1	TGTGCCAGCAGCGTATACAGGGGAGTGGGTCGAGCTTTCTTT	CASSVYRGVGRAFF
TRBV19	NA	TRBJ1-5	NA	TGTGCCAGTAGTACAGGGTCCAATCAGCCCCAGCATTTT	CASSTGSNQPQHF
TRBV30	few	TRBJ2-3	NA	TGTGCCTGTGAGGGGGGATGGGATACGCAGTATTTT	CACEGGWDTQYF
TRBV7-3	NA	TRBJ2-2	NA	TGTGCCAGCAGCCCTACCCAGGGAACGCGCGGGGAGCTGTTTTTT	CASSPTQGTRGELFF